This passage covers 27 T cell receptor beta chains from one sample sequenced in a study of T cell responses to AZD1222 COVID-19 vaccine. Here immunoSEQ multiplex PCR was the method, and the copy in TCRdb shows in-frame clones only, minus some. The table lists 150,000 or so clones, roughly 87% of them singletons. The sample consisted of peripheral blood, taken 28 days after the second AZD1222 dose. The receptors come from an adult who received the AZD1222 COVID-19 vaccine.

A word on this clone: This sample includes further DNA sequences coding for the same CDR3. The chain combines TRBV18 with TRBJ2-3, with 15 positions matching TRBD2. Unmatched junction bases numbered 6, after V lost 3 bases and J lost 5 bases. The CDR3 totals 17 residues. Germline V gene data show CDR1 as KGHSH and CDR2 as LQKENI. The CDR3 sequence is CASSPPGLAGGRDTQYF. In DNA, the CDR3 is TGTGCCAGCTCACCGCCGGGACTAGCGGGGGGAAGAGATACGCAGTATTTT.

V gene TRBV7-8 combines with J gene TRBJ1-1; TRBD1 matches at 7 bases. The CDR3 runs 14 residues. CDR1 is SGHVS, CDR2 FQNEAQ, per germline. The J segment lost 1 base and the V segment lost 5 bases, leaving 4 bases of the junction unmatched. Here the CDR3 reads CASSPRTGNTEAFF. The DNA for the CDR3 is TGTGCCAGCAGCCCCCGGACAGGGAACACTGAAGCTTTCTTT.

The V gene is TRBV6-2 or TRBV6-3, the J gene TRBJ2-7; D may match TRBD1 or TRBD2 (6 bases each). The V gene lost 1 base and the J gene lost 4 bases, with 14 bases spanning the gap. Germline-derived CDR1 and CDR2 are MNHEY and SVGEGT. The CDR3 is 15 residues long. The CDR3 region has the DNA TGTGCCAGCAGTTACTTATGGGGGGCGGATTACGAGCAGTACTTC. Its translation is CASSYLWGADYEQYF.

This rearrangement joins TRBV5-1 to TRBJ1-6; TRBD1 matches at 8 bases. Germline V lookup: CDR1 SGHRS, CDR2 YFSETQ. The CDR3 runs 15 residues. The V gene end was trimmed by 0 bases and the J gene end by 7 bases; junction bases not matched to a gene: 3. CDR3 DNA sequence: TGCGCCAGCAGCTTGGGGACAGGGTTGAATTCACCCCTCCACTTT. Residues: CASSLGTGLNSPLHF.

This chain uses TRBV29-1 with TRBJ2-7, with D maybe TRBD2 (6 bases). The germline V and J ends were trimmed by 6 bases and 6 bases, with 15 bases remaining between them. This CDR3 has 12 residues. In germline, CDR1 is SQVTM, CDR2 ANQGSEA. CDR3 nucleotides: TGCAGCGTCTCTAGCGCGGCGGGCGAGCAGTACTTC. It codes for CSVSSAAGEQYF.

This chain links TRBV27 with TRBJ1-3; the D is unclear. The CDR3 has 15 residues. Looked up from germline, CDR1 is MNHEY and CDR2 is SMNVEV (reference sequence). Trimming removed 2 bases at V and 2 bases at J, with 10 bases between. CDR3 region: CASSLSTRPGNTIYF. The DNA of the CDR3 is TGTGCCAGCAGTTTAAGCACTCGTCCTGGAAACACCATATATTTT.

V gene TRBV19 combines with J gene TRBJ2-1, with 7 bases identical to TRBD2. The germline V gene encodes CDR1 LNHDA and CDR2 SQIVND (reference sequence). V shed 2 bases and J 16 bases; nucleotides not matched to a gene: 17. The CDR3 sequence is 15 residues long. The CDR3 DNA is TGTGCCAGTAGTATAATGGCTACACACCGGGGGGATCGCTTCTTC. The encoded protein is CASSIMATHRGDRFF.

The rearrangement joins TRBV5-8 to TRBJ1-2; 9 nucleotides agree with TRBD1. Germline V gene data show CDR1 as SGHTS and CDR2 as YDEGEE. The CDR3 sequence is 15 residues long. V lost 3 bases and J lost 1; bases outside the gene matches: 4. CDR3: CASSWGQGFNYGYTF. The CDR3 region has the DNA TGTGCCAGCAGCTGGGGACAGGGCTTTAACTATGGCTACACCTTC.

The chain combines TRBV27 with TRBJ1-5, with D maybe TRBD1 (5 bases). The germline CDR1 and CDR2 sequences are MNHEY and SMNVEV (reference sequence). There are 12 residues in the CDR3. Trimming pared 5 bases from V and 6 bases from J, leaving 8 bases between. CDR3: CASSRGGQPQHF. The CDR3 region has the DNA TGTGCCAGCAGTCGTGGGGGTCAGCCCCAGCATTTT.

The genes are TRBV3-1 (or the pseudogene TRBV3-2) and TRBJ2-1; D not certain. V gave up 5 bases and J gave up 4 bases, with 6 bases separating them. This CDR3 is 12 amino acids long. Germline assignment: CDR1 LGHDT and CDR2 YNNKEL (reference sequence). CDR3 nucleotides: TGTGCCAGCAGCTTTGATTACAATGAGCAGTTCTTC. This gives the protein CASSFDYNEQFF.

The chain carries TRBV6-5 and TRBJ2-7, with D perhaps assigned TRBD1 or TRBD2 (5 bases each). Germline V gene lookup returns CDR1 MNHEY and CDR2 SVGAGI. The germline V and J ends were trimmed by 2 bases and 7 bases, with 21 bases remaining between them. The CDR3 consists of 16 residues. CDR3: CASSYHGTSIKSEQYF. The CDR3 DNA reads TGTGCCAGCAGTTACCACGGGACCTCTATCAAGTCGGAGCAGTACTTC.

V usage is TRBV10-2 and J usage is TRBJ1-2, with D unclear. CDR3 length: 14 amino acids. Germline lookup yields CDR1 WSHSY and CDR2 SAAADI. Trimming pared 3 bases from V and 1 base from J, leaving 9 bases between. For the CDR3, the DNA is TGCGCCAGCAGTGATGTGGAGGTTAACTATGGCTACACCTTC. Translation gives CASSDVEVNYGYTF.

This chain uses TRBV19 with TRBJ2-1; D ambiguous. V was trimmed by 3 bases and J by 4 bases, leaving 10 bases between them. Germline V gene sequence: CDR1 LNHDA, CDR2 SQIVND (reference sequence). The CDR3 covers 14 residues. CDR3 sequence: CASSMGQLYNEQFF. The DNA of the CDR3 is TGTGCCAGTAGTATGGGTCAGCTTTACAATGAGCAGTTCTTC.

The J gene is TRBJ1-6, the V gene TRBV27; a weak D match, TRBD1 (5 bases). The CDR3 covers 16 residues. Trimming removed 2 bases at V and 7 bases at J, with 15 bases between. Germline V gene lookup returns CDR1 MNHEY and CDR2 SMNVEV (reference sequence). As DNA, the CDR3 is TGTGCCAGCAGTTTAATATCCGGGGCATGGAATTCACCCCTCCACTTT. This translates into CASSLISGAWNSPLHF.

This sequence joins TRBV3-1 (or the pseudogene TRBV3-2) and TRBJ1-3; D gene ambiguous. Germline loops: CDR1 LGHDT, CDR2 YNNKEL (reference sequence). The CDR3 runs to 14 residues. V dropped 1 base and J dropped 3 bases, with 7 bases sitting between them. CDR3 coding DNA: TGTGCCAGCAGCCAAGTGAGGGTTGGAAACACCATATATTTT. Amino acids: CASSQVRVGNTIYF.

The chain links TRBV4-3 to TRBJ2-1; the D is unclear. Trimming took 1 base from V and 0 from J, leaving 13 bases between them. The CDR3 contains 17 residues. Germline V lookup: CDR1 LGHNA, CDR2 YSLEER. As DNA, the CDR3 is TGCGCCAGCAGCCAAGCGGGCACTTCTGACTCCTACAATGAGCAGTTCTTC. Its protein is CASSQAGTSDSYNEQFF.

This clone was observed a handful of times. The V and J genes are TRBV6-5 and TRBJ2-2; D remains ambiguous. Germline CDR1 MNHEY, CDR2 SVGAGI. This CDR3 has 13 amino acids. The V gene lost 7 bases and the J gene lost 0 bases, with 6 bases spanning the gap. CDR3 protein: CASTPANTGELFF. The CDR3 DNA is TGTGCCAGCACGCCGGCGAACACCGGGGAGCTGTTTTTT.

V usage is TRBV6-5 and J usage is TRBJ2-7; maybe TRBD1 (6 bases). CDR3 length: 14 residues. Germline CDR1 MNHEY, CDR2 SVGAGI. V shed 0 bases and J shed 6 bases, with 12 bases lying between them. CDR3: CASSYSQGRGEQYF. CDR3 nucleotides: TGTGCCAGCAGTTACTCGCAGGGCAGGGGCGAGCAGTACTTC.

The chain has TRBV3-1 (or the pseudogene TRBV3-2) and TRBJ1-4; 8 bases fit TRBD1. Germline V CDR1 and CDR2: LGHDT, YNNKEL (reference sequence). Trimming removed 1 base from V and 8 bases from J; junction bases left unmatched: 6. This CDR3 region has 15 residues. CDR3 bases: TGTGCCAGCAGCCAAGGTACAGGGGGAAGGGAAAAACTGTTTTTT. Its protein product is CASSQGTGGREKLFF.

This rearrangement joins TRBV11-2 to TRBJ1-6, with unresolved D. The V gene lost 5 bases and the J gene lost 2 bases, with 4 bases spanning the gap. The germline CDR1 and CDR2 sequences are SGHAT and FQNNGV. The length of the CDR3 is 13 residues. The CDR3 region has the DNA TGTGCCAGCAGCCCCCCCTATAATTCACCCCTCCACTTT. Amino acid sequence: CASSPPYNSPLHF.

V and J are TRBV5-1 and TRBJ1-5; a possible D gene is TRBD1 (6 bases). This CDR3 has 15 amino acids. V was clipped by 4 bases and J by 4 bases, with 15 bases between them. Germline-derived CDR1 and CDR2 are SGHRS and YFSETQ. The CDR3 DNA reads TGCGCCAGCAGCCTGGGCAGGGGCCGAAATCAGCCCCAGCATTTT. Its translation is CASSLGRGRNQPQHF.

The V and J genes are TRBV5-1 and TRBJ2-1, with TRBD2 matching over 12 bases. This CDR3 region has 15 residues. V lost 0 bases, J lost 8 bases, and 3 bases stayed unmatched. Germline-derived CDR1 and CDR2 are SGHRS and YFSETQ. Here the CDR3 DNA reads TGCGCCAGCAGCTTGGGACTAGCGGGGGTCTATGAGCAGTTCTTC. It yields the protein CASSLGLAGVYEQFF.

This clone was picked up a small number of times. This sequence joins TRBV6-5 and TRBJ1-5; the match to TRBD1 covers 8 bases. The length of the CDR3 is 14 residues. CDR1 is MNHEY and CDR2 is SVGAGI in the germline V gene. J gave up 6 bases and V 6 bases, and 7 bases lay outside the gene matches. In DNA, the CDR3 is TGTGCCAGCAGCGATCCAGGGGGCTTTCAGCCCCAGCATTTT. This gives the protein CASSDPGGFQPQHF.

The chain couples TRBV5-1 to TRBJ2-7, with D tentatively TRBD1 or TRBD2 (6 bases each). Germline CDR1 SGHRS, CDR2 YFSETQ. V gave up 2 bases and J gave up 6 bases, with 15 bases separating them. The CDR3 consists of 14 residues. CDR3 bases: TGCGCCAGCAGCTTAGGGGTCGGGGGCTCCGAGCAGTACTTC. Translating gives CASSLGVGGSEQYF.

This rearrangement joins TRBV10-1 to TRBJ1-5, with D unresolved. V was shortened by 0 bases and J by 2 bases, with 5 bases between the two germline ends. CDR1 is WNHNN and CDR2 is SYGVQD in the germline V gene (reference sequence). The CDR3 has 14 amino acids. CDR3 amino acids: CASSESQGNQPQHF. The CDR3, as DNA: TGCGCCAGCAGTGAGTCTCAGGGCAATCAGCCCCAGCATTTT.

This chain uses TRBV3-1 (or the pseudogene TRBV3-2) with TRBJ2-1; 8 bases align to TRBD2. The CDR3 is made up of 16 amino acids. With V trimmed by 5 bases and J by 6 bases, 12 bases remained unmatched. Germline lookup yields CDR1 LGHDT and CDR2 YNNKEL (reference sequence). DNA for the CDR3: TGTGCCAGCAGCAATTCCGGGACTAGTCTTTTCAATGAGCAGTTCTTC. Protein product: CASSNSGTSLFNEQFF.

V gene TRBV5-1 combines with J gene TRBJ2-1, with 8 bases identical to TRBD1. Germline loops: CDR1 SGHRS, CDR2 YFSETQ. V lost 0 bases, J lost 4 bases, and 3 bases stayed unmatched. CDR3 length: 15 amino acids. Here the CDR3 DNA reads TGCGCCAGCAGCTTGGATACAGGGGGTTACAATGAGCAGTTCTTC. Its protein product is CASSLDTGGYNEQFF.